The 27 T cell receptor beta chains below come from one sample, sequenced in a study of cytomegalovirus exposure and HLA in healthy donors. The PCR employed 60 Vbeta primers together with 13 Jbeta primers. Libraries were prepared by immunoSEQ multiplex PCR; TCRdb keeps only in-frame clonotypes and omits some of them. The sample consists of about 200,000 clones, 60% to 85% of them appearing once. The sample was PBMCs. The receptors were gathered from a girl aged 10-17 years in good health and CMV-seropositive.

V is TRBV9 and J is TRBJ2-3, with 15 bases fitting TRBD2. The CDR3 spans 15 residues. Germline CDR1 SGDLS, CDR2 YYNGEE. Trimming removed 5 bases from V and 6 bases from J; junction bases left unmatched: 4. CDR3 in amino acids: CASSFGLAGGDTQYF. DNA of the CDR3: TGTGCCAGCAGTTTTGGACTAGCGGGGGGGGATACGCAGTATTTT.

V is TRBV6-5 and J is TRBJ2-5; 7 nucleotides align to TRBD1. The V gene's germline CDR1 is MNHEY and CDR2 SVGAGI. The CDR3 runs 13 residues. J gave up 2 bases and V 6 bases, and 3 bases lay outside the gene matches. CDR3 in DNA: TGTGCCAGCAGCTCGGGACAGCAAGAGACCCAGTACTTC. Translation: CASSSGQQETQYF.

J is TRBJ1-2 and V is TRBV2, with 10 bases that match TRBD1. This CDR3 has 15 amino acids. J lost 4 bases, V lost 6 bases, and 8 bases had no gene match. Germline V gene lookup returns CDR1 SNHLY and CDR2 FYNNEI. CDR3 sequence: CASRPGTGAPYGYTF. In nucleotides, the CDR3 is TGTGCCAGCAGACCCGGGACAGGGGCCCCCTATGGCTACACCTTC.

V gene TRBV9 combines with J gene TRBJ2-1; 8 bases match TRBD2. J was trimmed by 8 bases and V by 4 bases; bases with no gene match: 2. The CDR3 loop spans 12 amino acids. In germline, CDR1 is SGDLS, CDR2 YYNGEE. CDR3 coding DNA: TGTGCCAGCAGCCACGGGGGGGATGAGCAGTTCTTC. It codes for CASSHGGDEQFF.

This clone was recorded once. CDR3: CASSPVVYVAYNEQFF. The CDR3 DNA reads TGCGCCAGCAGCCCGGTCGTTTATGTCGCCTACAATGAGCAGTTCTTC. The chain uses TRBV5-1 and TRBJ2-1; D uncertain. The V end was cut by 4 bases, the J end by 2 bases, with 16 bases between. The germline V gene has CDR1 SGHRS and CDR2 YFSETQ. The CDR3 is 16 amino acids.

This chain links TRBV5-4 with TRBJ2-5, with D perhaps matching TRBD2 (7 bases). The germline CDR1 and CDR2 sequences are SGHNT and YYREEE (reference sequence). V was cut by 2 bases and J by 5 bases, with 13 bases left in between. The CDR3 runs to 14 residues. This chain's CDR3 is CASSLGGARETQYF. Written as DNA, the CDR3 is TGTGCCAGCAGCTTAGGGGGGGCTAGGGAGACCCAGTACTTC.

V is TRBV11-2 and J is TRBJ2-2; D is unresolved. CDR1 is SGHAT, CDR2 FQNNGV, per germline. The CDR3 has 13 residues. V lost 3 bases to trimming and J lost 5 bases, with 7 bases between them. Here the CDR3 DNA reads TGTGCCAGCAGCTTCTCCCGGACCGGGGAGCTGTTTTTT. Its protein product is CASSFSRTGELFF.

This chain links TRBV5-6 with TRBJ1-1; D not certain. CDR3 size: 14 residues. The ends were cut back, 4 bases at V and 1 base at J, with 11 bases in the middle. CDR1 SGHDT and CDR2 YYEEEE come from the germline V gene. The CDR3 nucleotides read TGTGCCAGCAGCGGCCTTGTTGGGAACACTGAAGCTTTCTTT. It specifies CASSGLVGNTEAFF.

This clone has more than one count but fewer than ten. The chain employs TRBV7-9 and TRBJ2-5, with TRBD2 matching 9 bases. This CDR3 is built from 15 residues. Germline CDR1 reads SEHNR; CDR2 reads FQNEAQ (reference sequence). J lost 3 bases, V lost 6 bases, and 8 bases had no gene match. The CDR3 reads CASRSTGLAEETQYF. The CDR3 nucleotides read TGTGCCAGCAGGTCGACGGGACTAGCAGAAGAGACCCAGTACTTC. Full variable domain (outside the CDR3, taken from reference TRBV7-9 and TRBJ2-5): DTGVSQNPRHKITKRGQNVTFRCDPISEHNRLYWYRQTLGQGPEFLTYFQNEAQLEKSRLLSDRFSAERPKGSFSTLEIQRTEQGDSAMYLCASRSTGLAEETQYFGPGTRLLVL.

The chain links TRBV6-1 to TRBJ1-3, with D tentatively TRBD1 (5 bases). This CDR3 spans 14 amino acids. Germline lookup yields CDR1 MNHNS and CDR2 SASEGT. Trimming shortened V by 6 bases and J by 4 bases, and 13 bases separated the two germline ends. The CDR3 loop is CASREGRAGNTIYF. In DNA, the CDR3 is TGTGCCAGCAGGGAGGGCAGGGCAGGAAACACCATATATTTT.

The chain carries TRBV7-2 and TRBJ1-5; D gene ambiguous. The germline V gene has CDR1 SGHTA and CDR2 FQGNSA. V was pared by 0 bases and J by 0 bases, with 6 bases between. This CDR3 has 15 amino acids. The CDR3 nucleotides are TGTGCCAGCAGCTTAGCCATCAATAGCAATCAGCCCCAGCATTTT. Encoded protein: CASSLAINSNQPQHF.

Only one count was recorded for this clone. The gene calls are TRBV10-1 and TRBJ2-5; maybe TRBD2 (6 bases). V was shortened by 0 bases and J by 0 bases, with 8 bases between the two germline ends. The CDR3 is 15 amino acids. The V gene's germline CDR1 is WNHNN and CDR2 SYGVQD (reference sequence). CDR3 protein: CASSESGGYQETQYF. CDR3 nucleotide sequence: TGCGCCAGCAGTGAGTCGGGAGGTTACCAAGAGACCCAGTACTTC.

The chain couples TRBV10-2 to TRBJ1-3; 7 bases are shared with TRBD1. The CDR3 loop spans 17 amino acids. Germline trimming cut 6 bases from V and 0 bases from J; bases unmatched to any gene: 11. Germline CDR1 and CDR2: WSHSY and SAAADI. In DNA, the CDR3 is TGCGCCAGCAGCGAGGTACTGGACAGGACCTCTGGAAACACCATATATTTT. The encoded protein is CASSEVLDRTSGNTIYF.

This rearrangement joins TRBV18 to TRBJ2-3; weak D call: TRBD1 (5 bases). Germline V lookup: CDR1 KGHSH, CDR2 LQKENI. V lost 0 bases to trimming and J lost 5 bases, with 15 bases between them. The CDR3 runs to 16 residues. CDR3 sequence reads: CASSPPVGPQGDTQYF. CDR3 DNA sequence: TGTGCCAGCTCACCACCGGTCGGACCCCAGGGAGATACGCAGTATTTT.

The rearrangement links TRBV10-3 to TRBJ2-1; 7 bases fit TRBD1. The germline V gene has CDR1 ENHRY and CDR2 SYGVKD. The CDR3 covers 14 residues. J lost 5 bases, V lost 10 bases, and 11 bases had no gene match. The CDR3 sequence is CATRDSSANNEQFF. DNA of the CDR3: TGTGCCACCCGGGACAGTTCAGCAAACAATGAGCAGTTCTTC.

The V call is TRBV29-1, the J call TRBJ1-1; maybe TRBD1 (5 bases). This CDR3 is built from 13 residues. Germline loops: CDR1 SQVTM, CDR2 ANQGSEA. Between the trimmed V and J ends, which lost 6 bases and 1 base, there was a span of 12 bases. CDR3 sequence reads: CSVLGGSNTEAFF. The CDR3 DNA is TGCAGCGTCCTGGGGGGTTCGAACACTGAAGCTTTCTTT. Looking up the rest from reference TRBV29-1 and TRBJ1-1 gives the full variable domain: SAVISQKPSRDICQRGTSLTIQCQVDSQVTMMFWYRQQPGQSLTLIATANQGSEATYESGFVIDKFPISRPNLTFSTLTVSNMSPEDSSIYLCSVLGGSNTEAFFGQGTRLTVV.

As DNA, the CDR3 is TGTGCCACCAGCAGCGACAGTTCCTCCACAGATACGCAGTATTTT. Translated, it gives CATSSDSSSTDTQYF. V is TRBV15 and J is TRBJ2-3; a weak D match, TRBD1 (5 bases). CDR1 is LNHNV and CDR2 is YYDKDF in the germline V gene (reference sequence). Trimming took off 3 bases at V and 2 bases at J, with 12 bases between the two ends. The CDR3 has 15 amino acids.

The chain combines TRBV7-2 with TRBJ2-1; 10 bases are a match to TRBD2. Unmatched junction bases numbered 8, after V lost 0 bases and J lost 6 bases. CDR3 length: 17 residues. In germline, CDR1 is SGHTA, CDR2 FQGNSA. CDR3 bases: TGTGCCAGCAGCTTAGCGACGGCTAGCGGGGGCCGCAATGAGCAGTTCTTC. It encodes CASSLATASGGRNEQFF.

The V call is TRBV18, the J call TRBJ1-3; 9 bases line up with TRBD1. With 3 bases clipped from V and 3 bases from J, the junction kept 6 bases outside the gene matches. The CDR3 consists of 16 residues. Per germline, CDR1 KGHSH and CDR2 LQKENI. The DNA for the CDR3 is TGTGCCAGCTCACCCTCGACAGGGGGATTTGGAAACACCATATATTTT. This encodes CASSPSTGGFGNTIYF.

V is TRBV14 and J is TRBJ2-3, with 9 positions matching TRBD1. The J segment lost 5 bases and the V segment lost 1 base, leaving 10 bases of the junction unmatched. The CDR3 is made up of 17 amino acids. The germline CDR1 and CDR2 sequences are SGHDN and FVKESK. The CDR3 is CASSQVRQGVGLDTQYF. The CDR3 DNA reads TGTGCCAGCAGCCAAGTTCGACAGGGGGTTGGGTTAGATACGCAGTATTTT.

This sequence joins TRBV27 and TRBJ2-2; 11 positions agree with TRBD2. The germline CDR1 and CDR2 sequences are MNHEY and SMNVEV (reference sequence). The CDR3 has 16 amino acids. Trimming cost V 1 base and J 6 bases; bases outside gene matches: 4. CDR3 region: CASSLFSGGVSGELFF. In DNA form, the CDR3 reads TGTGCCAGCAGTTTATTTAGCGGGGGGGTTTCCGGGGAGCTGTTTTTT.

V gene TRBV19 combines with J gene TRBJ1-1, with a tentative D call TRBD1 (6 bases). In germline, CDR1 is LNHDA, CDR2 SQIVND (reference sequence). The CDR3 totals 14 residues. Trimming cost V 8 bases and J 0 bases, with 13 bases left between them. The CDR3 sequence is CASCQTGMNTEAFF. For the CDR3, the DNA is TGTGCCAGTTGCCAGACAGGCATGAACACTGAAGCTTTCTTT.

The V call is TRBV30, the J call TRBJ2-5; tentative D call: TRBD2 (6 bases). The CDR3 has 15 residues. Per the germline V gene, CDR1 is GTSNPN and CDR2 is SVGIG (reference sequence). V shed 2 bases and J shed 0 bases, with 13 bases lying between them. The CDR3 bases are TGTGCCTGGAGTTTACTAGCCAGTGACCAAGAGACCCAGTACTTC. Protein: CAWSLLASDQETQYF.

Only a few counts were recorded for this clone. J is TRBJ1-6 and V is TRBV11-2; D unclear. CDR1 and CDR2 from the germline V gene are SGHAT and FQNNGV. This CDR3 contains 15 residues. V lost 0 bases and J 9 bases, leaving 12 bases between the germline ends. DNA for the CDR3: TGTGCCAGCAGCTTAGATGGACCGGGAGGTTCACCCCTCCACTTT. This gives the protein CASSLDGPGGSPLHF.

The J gene is TRBJ1-6, the V gene TRBV19; D remains ambiguous. The CDR3 totals 13 residues. Trimming shortened V by 7 bases and J by 5 bases, and 9 bases separated the two germline ends. From germline, CDR1 is LNHDA and CDR2 SQIVND (reference sequence). The CDR3 loop reads CASKAADNSPLHF. The CDR3 DNA sequence: TGTGCCAGTAAGGCGGCAGATAATTCACCCCTCCACTTT.

This clone appeared a single time. The chain combines TRBV6-1 with TRBJ1-2, with D possibly being TRBD1 (6 bases). V was shortened by 3 bases and J by 2 bases, with 10 bases between the two germline ends. The CDR3 is 14 residues long. Germline V gene sequence: CDR1 MNHNS, CDR2 SASEGT. CDR3 sequence (DNA): TGTGCCAGCAGTGACCGGGGGGCGAACTATGGCTACACCTTC. It yields the protein CASSDRGANYGYTF.

The genes are TRBV9 and TRBJ2-3; no firm D call. V shed 2 bases and J shed 0 bases, with 7 bases lying between them. Germline CDR1 is SGDLS and CDR2 is YYNGEE. The CDR3 extends over 14 amino acids. DNA for the CDR3: TGTGCCAGCAGCGTCGCCAGTAGCACAGATACGCAGTATTTT. Protein: CASSVASSTDTQYF.